The sequence of this TCR beta chain was determined in a study of identical twins. TCRdb ran MiXCR on the 5' RACE reads and lists one entry per CDR3 protein. The repertoire holds roughly 480,000 distinct CDR3 sequences, with about 24% as singletons. On this clonotype itself: What it binds is unknown.

Donors were all healthy Caucasians. The ends were cut back, 6 bases at V and 0 bases at J, with 21 bases in the middle. This CDR3 is built from 17 residues. Germline lookup yields CDR1 KGHSH and CDR2 LQKENI. Study-wide points: Out-of-frame TCR alpha sharing in monozygotic twins exceeded recombination model predictions.

The sample was also reused in another study, on T cells expressing NK-cell markers. That report adds: In 5 to 7 donors, dominant NKG2C+ clonotypes were roughly 1.0-7.5% of CD8+ T cells.

This receptor was obtained from a woman between 18 and 30 years old in good health. The rearrangement uses TRBV18 and TRBJ2-7, with a possible D match to TRBD1 (5 bases). Specimen: CD4+ T cells sorted from blood. For the CDR3, the DNA is TGTGCCAGCTCGCCCCCGGGTGGACAATCAGGCTCCTACGAGCAGTACTTC. Translating gives CASSPPGGQSGSYEQYF. Full variable domain (missing parts from reference TRBV18 and TRBJ2-7): NAGVMQNPRHLVRRRGQEARLRCSPMKGHSHVYWYRQLPEEGLKFMVYLQKENIIDESGMPKERFSAEFPKEGPSILRIQQVVRGDSAAYFCASSPPGGQSGSYEQYFGPGTRLTVT.